The present TCR beta chain was sequenced within a study of shared clonotypes between healthy human individuals. Measured with immunoSEQ multiplex PCR; TCRdb has only the in-frame clones, and not every one. The profile shows 2 million to 2.5 million clones, approximately 96% of them singletons. Note on this clone: The sample holds other DNA sequences that translate to the same CDR3.

The donor population consisted of healthy HIV-negative adults with no recent acute infections or vaccinations. CDR1 SGHDT and CDR2 YYEEEE come from the germline V gene. J lost 0 bases, V lost 4 bases, and 2 bases had no gene match. The CDR3 consists of 15 residues. The sequencing input was naive CD4+ T cells sorted from blood. Described subset: CD45RA+ positively selected. The receptor was derived from a man aged 18-30 years in good health. The rearrangement uses TRBV5-6 and TRBJ2-3, with 10 bases matching TRBD1. The CDR3 bases are TGTGCCAGCAGCAGGGACAGGGGCAGCACAGATACGCAGTATTTT. Translated, it gives CASSRDRGSTDTQYF.